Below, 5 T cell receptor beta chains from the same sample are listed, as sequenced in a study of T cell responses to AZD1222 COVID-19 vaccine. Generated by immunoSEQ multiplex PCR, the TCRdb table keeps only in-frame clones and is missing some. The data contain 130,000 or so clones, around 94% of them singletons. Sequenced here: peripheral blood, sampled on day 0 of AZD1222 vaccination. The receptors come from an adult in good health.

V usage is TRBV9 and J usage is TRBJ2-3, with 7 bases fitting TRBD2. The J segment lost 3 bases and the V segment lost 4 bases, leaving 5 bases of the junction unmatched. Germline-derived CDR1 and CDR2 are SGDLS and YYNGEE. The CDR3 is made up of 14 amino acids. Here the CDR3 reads CASSNRLATDTQYF. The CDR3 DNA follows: TGTGCCAGCAGCAATCGACTAGCTACAGATACGCAGTATTTT.

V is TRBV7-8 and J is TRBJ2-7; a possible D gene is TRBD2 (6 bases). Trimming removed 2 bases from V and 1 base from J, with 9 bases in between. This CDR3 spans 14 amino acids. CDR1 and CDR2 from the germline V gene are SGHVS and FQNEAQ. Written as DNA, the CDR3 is TGTGCCAGCAGCTTACGGGAGAGATCCTACGAGCAGTACTTC. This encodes CASSLRERSYEQYF.

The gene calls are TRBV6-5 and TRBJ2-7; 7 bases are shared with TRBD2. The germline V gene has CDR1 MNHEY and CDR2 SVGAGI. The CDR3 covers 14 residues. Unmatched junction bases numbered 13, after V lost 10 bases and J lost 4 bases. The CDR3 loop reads CATRVWGEGYEQYF. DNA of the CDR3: TGTGCCACCCGAGTGTGGGGGGAGGGGTACGAGCAGTACTTC.

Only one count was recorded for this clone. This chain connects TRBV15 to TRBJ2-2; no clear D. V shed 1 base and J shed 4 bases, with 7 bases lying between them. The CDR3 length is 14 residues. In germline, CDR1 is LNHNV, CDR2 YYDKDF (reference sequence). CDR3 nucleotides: TGTGCCACCAGCAGAGCCGGCGCCACCGGGGAGCTGTTTTTT. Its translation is CATSRAGATGELFF.

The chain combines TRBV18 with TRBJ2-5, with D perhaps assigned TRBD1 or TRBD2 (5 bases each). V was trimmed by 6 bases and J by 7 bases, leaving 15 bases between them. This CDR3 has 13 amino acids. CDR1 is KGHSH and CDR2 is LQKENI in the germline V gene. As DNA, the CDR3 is TGTGCCAGCTCTCGCAAGGAGAGGGGGACCCAGTACTTC. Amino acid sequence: CASSRKERGTQYF.